This is a list of T cell receptor beta chains from one sample in a study of cytomegalovirus exposure and HLA in healthy donors. Measured with immunoSEQ multiplex PCR; TCRdb has only the in-frame clones, and not every one. The table includes about 160,000 clones, around nine tenths detected once. Sequences were obtained from PBMCs. The receptors were sampled from a woman aged 18-35 years in good health and CMV-seropositive. Both conserved end residues are part of each CDR3. D genes are given only for firm matches. Expanded clones get a size class; other rows say once, few or many, or leave the size out.

clone_size j_call v_call d_call cdr3_nt cdr3_aa
- TRBJ2-3 TRBV9 TRBD2 TGTGCCAGCAGCCACCTAGCGGGAGAGCCGTCGGATACGCAGTATTTT CASSHLAGEPSDTQYF
- TRBJ2-1 TRBV29-1 - TGCAGCGTTGCCAGGGGTCGTGATGAGCAGTTCTTC CSVARGRDEQFF
- TRBJ1-5 TRBV6-4 TRBD1 TGTGCCAGCAGCGAGACAGGGAATCAGCCCCAGCATTTT CASSETGNQPQHF
- TRBJ2-3 TRBV5-6 TRBD1 TGTGCCAGCAGCTTGGGGGACAGGGACGCAGATACGCAGTATTTT CASSLGDRDADTQYF
- TRBJ2-1 TRBV7-9 TRBD2 TGTGCCAGCAGCGGACTGACTAGCGGGAGAGGTGAGCAGTTCTTC CASSGLTSGRGEQFF
- TRBJ2-1 TRBV5-1 - TGCGCCAGCAGCCCGGTCCGTGGCTACAATGAGCAGTTCTTC CASSPVRGYNEQFF
- TRBJ2-2 TRBV30 TRBD2 TGTGCCTGGCTTGGGACTAGCGGGAGAACCGGGGAGCTGTTTTTT CAWLGTSGRTGELFF
- TRBJ2-3 TRBV11-2 TRBD2 TGTGCCAGCAGCTTAGTTCTAGCGGGAGACGATACGCAGTATTTT CASSLVLAGDDTQYF
- TRBJ2-7 TRBV6-1 TRBD2 TGTGCCAGCGTACTCTGGGCTAGCGGTCGGGGCGAGCAGTACTTC CASVLWASGRGEQYF
- TRBJ2-2 TRBV2 - TGTGCCAGTCGAATTGGAAAGGGAGGCACCGGGGAGCTGTTTTTT CASRIGKGGTGELFF
- TRBJ2-7 TRBV6-5 TRBD1 TGTGCCAGCAGTTACTTGACCGGGACAGAAATTTACGAGCAGTACTTC CASSYLTGTEIYEQYF
- TRBJ2-1 TRBV28 TRBD2 TGTGCCAGCAGTCAGGGAGGGTATAATGAGCAGTTCTTC CASSQGGYNEQFF
- TRBJ2-7 TRBV2 TRBD1 TGTGCCAGCAGAGACAGGGGGGGAGCCTACGAGCAGTACTTC CASRDRGGAYEQYF
- TRBJ2-7 TRBV15 TRBD2 TGTGCCACCAGCAGAGGACTAGCGGGAGGTTACGAGCAGTACTTC CATSRGLAGGYEQYF
once TRBJ1-1 TRBV28 - TGTGCCAGCAGTTTAGGGGCAGCTCCTCAAGCTTTCTTT CASSLGAAPQAFF
- TRBJ2-7 TRBV12-2 - TGTGCAAGTCGCTTCGGGGAGTTCGACGAGCAGTACTTC CASRFGEFDEQYF
- TRBJ2-7 TRBV21-1 - TGTGCCAGCAGCAAAGGCACAGGTCCCTACGAGCAGTACTTC CASSKGTGPYEQYF
- TRBJ2-2 TRBV6-1 - TGTGCCAGCAAACAGGAGGGTAACACCGGGGAGCTGTTTTTT CASKQEGNTGELFF
- TRBJ2-3 TRBV27 - TGTGCCAGCACCTCGGGGGGCACAGATACGCAGTATTTT CASTSGGTDTQYF
- TRBJ1-5 TRBV20-1 - TGCAGTGCTAGCGGGGATCAGCCCCAGCATTTT CSASGDQPQHF
- TRBJ1-1 TRBV7-9 - TGTGCCAGCAGCTTCGAGGAAGAAGCTTTCTTT CASSFEEEAFF
- TRBJ2-7 TRBV11-1 - TGTGCCAGCAGCTTCGACAGCAGTCCGACCTACGAGCAGTACTTC CASSFDSSPTYEQYF
- TRBJ1-5 TRBV7-8 - - CASSLVGQGSAFF
- TRBJ1-3 TRBV19 - TGTGCCAGTAGGGGGTCTGTGGAGGGCAAAAGCTCTGGAAACACCATATATTTT CASRGSVEGKSSGNTIYF
- TRBJ2-6 TRBV5-4 - TGTGCCAGCAGCTTGTCCGTTTCGGTTCGCGGGGCCAACGTCCTGACTTTC CASSLSVSVRGANVLTF
- TRBJ2-7 TRBV4-2 TRBD2 TGTGCCAGCAGCCAAGCGATAGCGGGAGTTTACGAGCAGTACTTC CASSQAIAGVYEQYF
- TRBJ1-5 TRBV6-5 TRBD1 TGTGCCAGCAGTGGCATAACAGGGGTTCAGCCCCAGCATTTT CASSGITGVQPQHF
- TRBJ2-1 TRBV21-1 - TGTGCCAGCAGCAAAGTACGGCCGGGACTAGCGGGAGGGCGATCCTACAATGAGCAGTTCTTC CASSKVRPGLAGGRSYNEQFF
- TRBJ2-2 TRBV28 TRBD1 TGTGCCAGCAGCCCTGACAGGGTTGGCACCGGGGAGCTGTTTTTT CASSPDRVGTGELFF
- TRBJ1-4 TRBV30 - TGTGCCTGGAGTGTATCCTATGAAAAACTGTTTTTT CAWSVSYEKLFF
- TRBJ1-1 TRBV6-6 TRBD1 TGTGCCAGCAGTTACTCGGACAGGCTGTCTGAAGCTTTCTTT CASSYSDRLSEAFF
- TRBJ2-3 TRBV29-1 TRBD2 TGCAGCGTTCACCCGGGACTAGCGACAGATACGCAGTATTTT CSVHPGLATDTQYF
- TRBJ2-4 TRBV27 - TGTGCCAGCAAGAGAGGATCGTCGGAAAACATTCAGTACTTC CASKRGSSENIQYF
- TRBJ2-7 TRBV12-1 - TGTGCCAGCAGCTCCAACCTAGCGGCTTGTACCTACGAGCAGTACTTC CASSSNLAACTYEQYF
- TRBJ2-2 TRBV29-1 - TGCAGCGTCTACAGACCGAACACCGGGGAGCTGTTTTTT CSVYRPNTGELFF
- TRBJ1-5 TRBV5-1 - TGCGCCAGCAGCTTTATCGGAGGGAGCAATCAGCCCCAGCATTTT CASSFIGGSNQPQHF
- TRBJ1-1 TRBV5-4 - TGTGCCAGCAGCGAATACAGTAGATATACTGAAGCTTTCTTT CASSEYSRYTEAFF
- TRBJ2-1 TRBV7-3 - TGTGCCAGCAGCTTAGCGGCAAGCTCCTACAATGAGCAGTTCTTC CASSLAASSYNEQFF
- TRBJ2-5 TRBV9 - TGTGCCAGCAGCCTCTCAGGAGAGACCCAGTACTTC CASSLSGETQYF
- TRBJ1-5 TRBV12-5 - TGTGCTAGTGGTTTGGCCCTTATGGGGGCTCCGAATCAGCCCCAGCATTTT CASGLALMGAPNQPQHF
- TRBJ2-3 TRBV7-9 TRBD2 TGTGCCAGCAGCACGGGACTAGCGGGAGTGGAGGATACGCAGTATTTT CASSTGLAGVEDTQYF
- TRBJ1-5 TRBV6-4 - TGTGCCAGCAGTGACTCTAGTTGGGAGAGCAATCAGCCCCAGCATTTT CASSDSSWESNQPQHF
once TRBJ2-3 TRBV27 - TGTGCCAGCAGTTTATCGCGGGTCAGCACAGATACGCAGTATTTT CASSLSRVSTDTQYF
many TRBJ1-5 TRBV4-2 - TGTGCCAGCAGCCAAGTCAGGGAGGTATATAGCAATCAGCCCCAGCATTTT CASSQVREVYSNQPQHF
- TRBJ2-7 TRBV29-1 TRBD1 TGCAGCGTTGAATCGGCAGGGGGCTACGAGCAGTACTTC CSVESAGGYEQYF
- TRBJ2-3 TRBV12-5 TRBD2 TGTGCCTCGGGGCGGGAGGTCCACACAGATACGCAGTATTTT CASGREVHTDTQYF
- TRBJ2-3 TRBV7-2 TRBD2 TGTGCCAGCAGCCTACTAGCGGGAGGAGCGACAGATACGCAGTATTTT CASSLLAGGATDTQYF
- TRBJ1-2 TRBV4-1 TRBD1 TGCGCCAGCAGCCAAGAGCAGCGGGGACAGGGTCTTCGCGGCTACACCTTC CASSQEQRGQGLRGYTF
- TRBJ2-1 TRBV19 TRBD2 TGTGCCAGTAGTCCGACCCGGACTAGCGGGAGTGAAGTCGCGTTCTTC CASSPTRTSGSEVAFF